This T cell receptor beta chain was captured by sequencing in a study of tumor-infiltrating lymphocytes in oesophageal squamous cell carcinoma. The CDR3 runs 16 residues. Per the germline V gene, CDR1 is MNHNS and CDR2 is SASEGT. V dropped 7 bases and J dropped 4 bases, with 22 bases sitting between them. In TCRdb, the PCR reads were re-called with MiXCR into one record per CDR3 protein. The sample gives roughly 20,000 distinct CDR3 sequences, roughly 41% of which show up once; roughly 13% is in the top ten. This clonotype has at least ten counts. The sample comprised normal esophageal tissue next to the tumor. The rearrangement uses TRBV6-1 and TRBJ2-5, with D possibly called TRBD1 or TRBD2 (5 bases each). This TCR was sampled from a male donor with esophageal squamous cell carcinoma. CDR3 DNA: TGTGCCAGCACAAGAGGTCGGGGACGCAGAACAGAGACCCAGTACTTC. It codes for CASTRGRGRRTETQYF.